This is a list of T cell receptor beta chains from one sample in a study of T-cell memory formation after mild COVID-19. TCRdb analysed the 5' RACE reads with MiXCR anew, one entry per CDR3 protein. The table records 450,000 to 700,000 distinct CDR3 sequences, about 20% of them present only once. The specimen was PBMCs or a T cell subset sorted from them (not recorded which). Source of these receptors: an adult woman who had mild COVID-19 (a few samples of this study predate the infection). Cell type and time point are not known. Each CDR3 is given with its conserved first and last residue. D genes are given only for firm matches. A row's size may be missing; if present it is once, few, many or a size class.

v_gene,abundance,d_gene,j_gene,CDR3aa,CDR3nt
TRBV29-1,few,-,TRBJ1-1,CSVEEGLNTEAFF,TGCAGCGTTGAGGAGGGGTTGAACACTGAAGCTTTCTTT
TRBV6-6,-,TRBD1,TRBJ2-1,CASRPAGTGLDNEQFF,TGTGCCAGCAGACCGGCTGGGACAGGGTTGGATAATGAGCAGTTCTTC
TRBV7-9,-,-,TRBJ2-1,CASSLWGTSSDNEQFF,TGTGCCAGCAGCCTGTGGGGGACTTCGAGCGACAATGAGCAGTTCTTC
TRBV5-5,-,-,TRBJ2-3,CASSPSRGFSTDTQYF,TGTGCCAGCAGCCCGAGCAGGGGTTTTAGCACAGATACGCAGTATTTT
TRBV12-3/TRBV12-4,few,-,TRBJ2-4,CASRFGHPSEGRAKNIQYF,TGTGCCAGCAGATTTGGTCACCCGAGTGAGGGAAGGGCCAAAAACATTCAGTACTTC
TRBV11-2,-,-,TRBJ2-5,CASVGGGAETQYF,TGTGCCAGCGTAGGAGGGGGCGCCGAGACCCAGTACTTC
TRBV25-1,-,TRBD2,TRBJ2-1,CASSDPGLAVNNEQFF,TGTGCCAGCAGTGACCCGGGACTAGCGGTTAACAATGAGCAGTTCTTC
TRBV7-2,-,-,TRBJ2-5,CASSLAGVGQETQYF,TGTGCCAGCAGCTTAGCGGGGGTTGGCCAAGAGACCCAGTACTTC
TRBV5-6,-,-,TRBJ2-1,CASSMQINNEQFF,TGTGCCAGCAGCATGCAGATTAACAATGAGCAGTTCTTC
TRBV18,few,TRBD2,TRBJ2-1,CASSPTASGSSYNEQFF,TGTGCCAGCTCACCGACCGCTAGCGGGTCCTCCTACAATGAGCAGTTCTTC